This TCR beta chain was retrieved from a study of STAT5B mutations in CD4+ large granular lymphocyte leukemia. General study results and limits: Patient CD4-sorted repertoires stayed more clonal than healthy ones after leukemic-clone removal. 8/27 top patient clones versus 2/35 control clones were TRBV06-family. No patients shared main leukemic clonotypes, though about 26% appeared at low frequency elsewhere.

About this clone itself: Its specificity is unknown.

Data came from immunoSEQ multiplex PCR; TCRdb stores just in-frame clones and leaves some out. The table shows fewer than 40,000 clones, with less than 90% occurring only once. The CDR3 is 14 residues long. V lost 4 bases, J lost 0 bases, and 9 bases lay in between. The germline CDR1 and CDR2 sequences are SGHRS and YFSETQ. The sequencing input was CD4+ T cells from blood buffy coats. The chain links TRBV5-1 to TRBJ2-3; D is uncertain. The source is a human donor in good health. The CDR3 coding sequence is TGCGCCAGCAGCCAAGGCCTCAGCACAGATACGCAGTATTTT. Amino acids: CASSQGLSTDTQYF.